This passage covers 19 T cell receptor beta chains from one sample sequenced in a study of early T cells in non-severe SARS-CoV-2 infection. TCRdb processed the 5' RACE reads anew with MiXCR; each CDR3 protein has one entry. The sample includes 90,000 or so distinct CDR3 sequences, 15% of them seen just once. The sequencing sample was made of whole blood. Receptor source: an adult who was a healthcare worker with PCR-confirmed SARS-CoV-2 infection or an uninfected control (not recorded which).

This clonotype was observed a few times. V usage is TRBV4-1 and J usage is TRBJ2-7; D is unclear. With 0 bases removed from V and 1 base from J, the gap between germline ends came to 10 bases. The CDR3 runs to 15 residues. Germline values: CDR1 MGHRA, CDR2 YSYEKL. The CDR3 nucleotides read TGCGCCAGCAGCCAAGAGGTCGGCAGGTCCTACGAGCAGTACTTC. It yields the protein CASSQEVGRSYEQYF.

This clonotype appeared a few times. This CDR3 reads CASSFSSGVRNEQFF. The CDR3 DNA is TGTGCCAGCAGTTTTAGCTCGGGAGTCCGCAATGAGCAGTTCTTC. This chain uses TRBV28 with TRBJ2-1; tentative D call: TRBD2 (6 bases). V shed 3 bases and J shed 6 bases, with 15 bases lying between them. Germline V gene sequence: CDR1 MDHEN, CDR2 SYDVKM. CDR3 length equals 15 residues.

This clonotype was found many times. The chain uses TRBV6-1 and TRBJ2-1, with 7 bases aligning to TRBD2. The CDR3 has 20 residues. V lost 2 bases and J lost 0; bases outside the gene matches: 16. Germline CDR1 MNHNS, CDR2 SASEGT. The CDR3 bases are TGTGCCAGCAGTGAACGGGCGGGAGTACCGGTGTGGAGCTCCTACAATGAGCAGTTCTTC. This sequence encodes CASSERAGVPVWSSYNEQFF.

This clonotype occurred many times. The chain employs TRBV4-2 and TRBJ2-5; D is perhaps TRBD2 (5 bases). Germline lookup yields CDR1 LGHNA and CDR2 YNFKEQ. This CDR3 comprises 13 residues. V lost 2 bases, J lost 2 bases, and 6 bases lay in between. CDR3 loop: CASSQPGQETQYF. CDR3 nucleotides: TGTGCCAGCAGCCAACCGGGGCAAGAGACCCAGTACTTC.

The chain combines TRBV28 with TRBJ1-5; D remains unclear. Germline V CDR1 and CDR2: MDHEN, SYDVKM. The CDR3 extends over 11 amino acids. Trimming took 3 bases from V and 5 from J, leaving 2 bases between them. CDR3 in amino acids: CASSFHQPQHF. DNA of the CDR3: TGTGCCAGCAGTTTTCATCAGCCCCAGCATTTT. Drawing the rest from reference TRBV28 and TRBJ1-5, the complete variable domain is DVKVTQSSRYLVKRTGEKVFLECVQDMDHENMFWYRQDPGLGLRLIYFSYDVKMKEKGDIPEGYSVSREKKERFSLILESASTNQTSMYLCASSFHQPQHFGDGTRLSIL.

This clonotype was counted many times. The rearrangement links TRBV29-1 to TRBJ2-1; D possibly corresponds to TRBD2 (6 bases). V was clipped by 3 bases and J by 6 bases, with 15 bases between them. The CDR3 runs 14 residues. Per the germline V gene, CDR1 is SQVTM and CDR2 is ANQGSEA. CDR3 region: CSVETSSLRNEQFF. CDR3 sequence (DNA): TGCAGCGTTGAGACTAGTTCCTTACGCAATGAGCAGTTCTTC.

The chain combines TRBV4-2 with TRBJ2-4; a possible D gene is TRBD1 (5 bases). CDR3 size: 17 residues. Germline V gene data show CDR1 as LGHNA and CDR2 as YNFKEQ. V was cut by 4 bases and J by 0 bases, with 16 bases left in between. CDR3 coding DNA: TGTGCCAGCAGCCGAGACCAGGGTGGCACAGCCAAAAACATTCAGTACTTC. Amino acids: CASSRDQGGTAKNIQYF.

This clonotype was seen more than once but under ten times. The chain is built from TRBV28 and TRBJ1-2; weak D call: TRBD1 (5 bases). Per the germline V gene, CDR1 is MDHEN and CDR2 is SYDVKM. Trimming stripped 7 bases from V and 4 bases from J, with 13 bases between. The CDR3 extends over 13 amino acids. Written as DNA, the CDR3 is TGTGCCAGCACCCCTGGGACTGTCTATGGCTACACCTTC. Protein product: CASTPGTVYGYTF.

There are a few counts of this clonotype. The chain combines TRBV7-6 with TRBJ2-7, with a weak D call TRBD1 (5 bases). The CDR3 is 13 residues long. The V and J ends lost 4 bases and 0 bases respectively, with 7 bases between them. Germline CDR1 reads SGHVS; CDR2 reads FNYEAQ. Written as DNA, the CDR3 is TGTGCCAGCAGCTCCGACAGCTCCTACGAGCAGTACTTC. This codes for CASSSDSSYEQYF. Filled out from reference TRBV7-6 and TRBJ2-7, the complete variable domain reads GAGVSQSPRYKVTKRGQDVALRCDPISGHVSLYWYRQALGQGPEFLTYFNYEAQQDKSGLPNDRFSAERPEGSISTLTIQRTEQRDSAMYRCASSSDSSYEQYFGPGTRLTVT.

The J gene is TRBJ2-3, the V gene TRBV28; tentatively, D is TRBD1 (5 bases). The germline V gene encodes CDR1 MDHEN and CDR2 SYDVKM. This CDR3 comprises 15 residues. V was clipped by 5 bases and J by 4 bases, with 16 bases between them. The CDR3 region is CASSPPAGRPDTQYF. DNA of the CDR3: TGTGCCAGCAGTCCCCCAGCAGGGCGACCAGATACGCAGTATTTT.

There are a few counts of this clonotype. The rearrangement uses TRBV11-2 and TRBJ2-7; the match to TRBD1 covers 10 bases. Germline assignment: CDR1 SGHAT and CDR2 FQNNGV. The CDR3 totals 17 residues. Unmatched junction bases numbered 10, after V lost 4 bases and J lost 1 base. CDR3 DNA sequence: TGTGCCAGCAGCTCCGGACAGGGGGGAATCTTATCCTACGAGCAGTACTTC. Its translation is CASSSGQGGILSYEQYF.

This chain connects TRBV29-1 to TRBJ2-1; 13 bases map to TRBD2. Looked up from germline, CDR1 is SQVTM and CDR2 is ANQGSEA. This CDR3 comprises 15 residues. The junction had 8 bases not matched to a gene; V was cut back by 5 bases and J by 7 bases. The CDR3, as DNA: TGCAGCGTTCGACTAGCGGGAGGTTTGAGGAATGAGCAGTTCTTC. Translation gives CSVRLAGGLRNEQFF.

This clonotype was counted a few times. V usage is TRBV4-2 and J usage is TRBJ2-7; 8 bases are a match to TRBD2. CDR3 length: 16 amino acids. V shed 4 bases, J shed 5 bases, and the junction held 13 bases outside the gene matches. Germline CDR1 and CDR2: LGHNA and YNFKEQ. DNA of the CDR3: TGTGCCAGCAGCCCCAGAGCGGGGGCCTATTTGGACGAGCAGTACTTC. It specifies CASSPRAGAYLDEQYF.

The rearrangement joins TRBV20-1 to TRBJ2-7; either TRBD1 or TRBD2 may supply D (5 bases each). The CDR3 runs to 15 residues. Trimming removed 7 bases from V and 6 bases from J, with 25 bases in between. Germline lookup yields CDR1 DFQATT and CDR2 SNEGSKA (reference sequence). The CDR3 DNA follows: TGCAGTGTTGACGCCGGGGACCCCCGGCGCGTCGAGCAGTACTTC. Its translation is CSVDAGDPRRVEQYF.

This clonotype was seen repeatedly, ten times or more. J is TRBJ2-2 and V is TRBV28; 10 bases are shared with TRBD1. The germline gives CDR1 MDHEN, CDR2 SYDVKM. This CDR3 region has 15 residues. The V and J ends lost 5 bases and 3 bases, in that order; junction bases with no gene match: 3. CDR3 residues: CASSDGTGDTGELFF. Here the CDR3 DNA reads TGTGCCAGCAGTGACGGGACAGGGGACACCGGGGAGCTGTTTTTT.

This sequence joins TRBV20-1 and TRBJ2-2; D uncertain. Deletions cut 3 bases from V and 0 bases from J, with 11 bases between. This CDR3 contains 15 residues. CDR1 DFQATT and CDR2 SNEGSKA come from the germline V gene (reference sequence). The DNA of the CDR3 is TGCAGTGCTAGGGGCGAGCGCCCGAACACCGGGGAGCTGTTTTTT. Protein sequence: CSARGERPNTGELFF.

The chain combines TRBV10-3 with TRBJ2-7; 14 nucleotides align to TRBD2. V shed 11 bases, J shed 6 bases, and the junction held 3 bases outside the gene matches. This CDR3 is 12 amino acids long. Per the germline V gene, CDR1 is ENHRY and CDR2 is SYGVKD. The CDR3, as DNA: TGTGCCTCGGGACTAGCGGGAGTCGAGCAGTACTTC. Translating gives CASGLAGVEQYF.

This clonotype was observed a single time. The chain employs TRBV2 and TRBJ2-1, with 9 bases that match TRBD2. This CDR3 spans 14 amino acids. In germline, CDR1 is SNHLY, CDR2 FYNNEI. The ends lost 7 bases at V and 4 bases at J; junction bases unmatched: 5. The CDR3 region is CASTGLARYNEQFF. In DNA, the CDR3 is TGTGCCAGCACCGGACTAGCGAGATACAATGAGCAGTTCTTC.

The table lists this clonotype with a few counts. The chain couples TRBV7-7 to TRBJ1-1, with D perhaps matching TRBD1 (5 bases). This CDR3 comprises 13 residues. CDR1 and CDR2 from the germline V gene are SSHAT and FNYEAQ (reference sequence). The ends were cut back, 5 bases at V and 4 bases at J, with 11 bases in the middle. The chain's CDR3 is CASSPGTGTEAFF. CDR3 DNA sequence: TGTGCCAGCAGCCCCGGGACCGGCACTGAAGCTTTCTTT.